This note documents a single TCR beta chain sequence. This CDR3 is 15 amino acids long. Germline CDR1 is DFQATT and CDR2 is SNEGSKA (reference sequence). The V end lost 2 bases, the J end lost 5 bases, and 18 bases lay between the germline ends. The sample belongs to a study of T-cell reconstitution after alpha-beta-depleted transplantation in children. Construction of the TCRbeta library involved unique molecular identifiers. TCRdb itself ran the PCR reads through MiXCR, one entry per CDR3 protein. The repertoire holds about 370,000 distinct CDR3 sequences, with around 21% as singletons. The input for sequencing was PBMCs from the stem cell graft donor, taken from the stem cell graft. The V gene is TRBV20-1, the J gene TRBJ2-5, with a weak D call TRBD2 (5 bases). The clonotype was recovered from a human donor who donated a stem cell graft to a child with acute myeloid leukemia. The CDR3 nucleotides are TGCAGTGCTAGATTCCCTCGAGGAGGCCCGGAGACCCAGTACTTC. Amino acids: CSARFPRGGPETQYF.